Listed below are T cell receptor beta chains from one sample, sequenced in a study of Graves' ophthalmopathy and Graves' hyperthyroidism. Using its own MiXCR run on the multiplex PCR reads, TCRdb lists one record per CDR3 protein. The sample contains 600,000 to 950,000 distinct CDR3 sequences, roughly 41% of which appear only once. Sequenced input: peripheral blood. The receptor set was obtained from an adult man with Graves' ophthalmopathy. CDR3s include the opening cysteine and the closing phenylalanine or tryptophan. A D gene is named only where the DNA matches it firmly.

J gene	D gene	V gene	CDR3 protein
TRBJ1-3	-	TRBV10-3	CAISEEGIRAQTIYF
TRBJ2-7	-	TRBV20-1	CSARELATHTGELYF
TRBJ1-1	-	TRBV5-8	CASSLRGERINEAFF
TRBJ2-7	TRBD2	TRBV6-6	CASSWGTSSYEQYF
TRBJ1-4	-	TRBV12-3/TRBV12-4	CASSLEDRPELFF
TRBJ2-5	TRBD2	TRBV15	CATSRDPGTSGRRETQYF
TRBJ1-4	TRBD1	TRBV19	CASSALQGTNEKLFF
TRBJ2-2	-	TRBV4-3	CASSQGTNTGELFF
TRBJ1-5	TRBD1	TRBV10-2	CASDRGMGGNQPQHF
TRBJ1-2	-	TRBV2	CASSASWSYYGYTF
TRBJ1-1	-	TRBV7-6	CASSLRSVEMNTEAFF
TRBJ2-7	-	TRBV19	CASTIGSGPYEQYF
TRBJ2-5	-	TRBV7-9	CASSLARTDQETQYF
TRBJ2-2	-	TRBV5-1	CASSLDAGLDTGELFF
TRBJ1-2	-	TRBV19	CASSSPNAYGYTF
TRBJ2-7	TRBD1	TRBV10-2	CASSPLPGQTFYEQYF
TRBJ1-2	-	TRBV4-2	CASSFRRWGYTF
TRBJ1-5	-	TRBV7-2	CASSFVGYDPFGGGNQPQHF
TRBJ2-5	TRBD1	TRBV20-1	CSAKQGSETQYF
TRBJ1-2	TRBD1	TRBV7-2	CASSLNQGAAGYTF
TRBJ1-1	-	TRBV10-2	CASSPMGGSMNTEAFF
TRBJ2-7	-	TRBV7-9	CASSLVGVHEQYF
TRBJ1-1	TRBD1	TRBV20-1	CSARFQGQNEAFF
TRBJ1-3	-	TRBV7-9	CASKQAGAGNTIYF
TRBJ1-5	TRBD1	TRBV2	CASSGTGPNQPQHF
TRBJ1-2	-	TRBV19	CASRLGQTDYGYTF
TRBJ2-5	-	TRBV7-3	CASSLTRAPGETQYF
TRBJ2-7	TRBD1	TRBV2	CASSQKGQGYEQYF
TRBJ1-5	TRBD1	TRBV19	CASLHGTGSLIGGNTLHF
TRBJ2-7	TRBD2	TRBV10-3	CAISYGTSGSYEQYF
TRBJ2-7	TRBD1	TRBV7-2	CASSPFGQGAGEQYF
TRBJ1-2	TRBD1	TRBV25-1	CASSLAMDRVFYGYTF
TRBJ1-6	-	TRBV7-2	CASGIWNSPLHF
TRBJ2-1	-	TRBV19	CASSIVRTYNNEQFF
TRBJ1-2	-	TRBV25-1	CTSSQSPGSANYGYTF
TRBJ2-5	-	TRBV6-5	CASSLPGQEYF
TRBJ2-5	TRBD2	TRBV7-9	CASSSGQVAAGGIETQYF
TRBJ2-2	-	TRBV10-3	CASAPPPNTGELFF
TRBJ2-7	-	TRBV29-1	CSVFVTYKQYF
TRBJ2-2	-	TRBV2	CASSEDVGLNTGELFF